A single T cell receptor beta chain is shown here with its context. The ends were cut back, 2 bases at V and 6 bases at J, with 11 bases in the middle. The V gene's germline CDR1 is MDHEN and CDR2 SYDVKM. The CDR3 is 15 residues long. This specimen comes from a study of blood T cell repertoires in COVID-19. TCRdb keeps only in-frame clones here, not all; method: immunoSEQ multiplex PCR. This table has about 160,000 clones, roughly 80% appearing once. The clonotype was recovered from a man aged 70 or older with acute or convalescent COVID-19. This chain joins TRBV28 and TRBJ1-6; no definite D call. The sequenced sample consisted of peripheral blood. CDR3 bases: TGTGCCAGCAGTTTAGATAACCGAGTTAATTCACCCCTCCACTTT. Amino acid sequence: CASSLDNRVNSPLHF.